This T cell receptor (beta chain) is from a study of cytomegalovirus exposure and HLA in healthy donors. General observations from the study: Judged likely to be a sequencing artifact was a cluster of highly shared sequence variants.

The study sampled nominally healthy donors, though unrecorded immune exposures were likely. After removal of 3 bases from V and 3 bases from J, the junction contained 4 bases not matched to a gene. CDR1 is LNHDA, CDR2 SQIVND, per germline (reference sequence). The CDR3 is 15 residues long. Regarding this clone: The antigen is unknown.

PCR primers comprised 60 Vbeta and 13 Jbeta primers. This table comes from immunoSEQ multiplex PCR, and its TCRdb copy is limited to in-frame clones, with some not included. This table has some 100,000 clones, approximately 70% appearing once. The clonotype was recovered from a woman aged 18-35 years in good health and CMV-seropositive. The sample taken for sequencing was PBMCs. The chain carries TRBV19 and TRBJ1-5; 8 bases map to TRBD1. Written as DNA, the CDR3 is TGTGCCAGTAGTATCACAGGGGGGTCCAATCAGCCCCAGCATTTT. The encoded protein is CASSITGGSNQPQHF. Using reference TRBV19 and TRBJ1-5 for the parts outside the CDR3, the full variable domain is DGGITQSPKYLFRKEGQNVTLSCEQNLNHDAMYWYRQDPGQGLRLIYYSQIVNDFQKGDIAEGYSVSREKKESFPLTVTSAQKNPTAFYLCASSITGGSNQPQHFGDGTRLSIL.